Sequencing of this T cell receptor (beta chain) was carried out in a study of human T cells and chemical hapten exposure. Study as a whole: Patch testing was performed with 0.01% DPC on the upper back, with reading at 6 days.

Germline V CDR1 and CDR2: SGDLS, YYNGEE. V was pared by 4 bases and J by 1 base, with 20 bases between. The CDR3 loop spans 17 amino acids. MiXCR, applied by TCRdb to the RACE reads, yields one record per CDR3 protein. The sample has around 380,000 distinct CDR3 sequences, around 5.5% seen once; the top ten hold about 8.7%. Regarding time point: pre-sensitization, week 0. Treatment described: therapeutic diphenylcyclopropenone sensitization with weekly scalp DPC. There are many counts of this clonotype. The sequencing here drew on whole blood, taken in connection with sensitization to the hapten diphenylcyclopropenone (DPC). The rearrangement uses TRBV9 and TRBJ1-2; tentatively, D is TRBD1 (5 bases). This receptor was identified in a woman aged 18-30 years with alopecia areata. Some clones in this sample may be carry-over from other donors' samples. The CDR3 sequence: CASSKGYRGLINYGYTF. CDR3 sequence (DNA): TGTGCCAGCAGCAAGGGATACCGGGGCCTTATTAACTATGGCTACACCTTC.